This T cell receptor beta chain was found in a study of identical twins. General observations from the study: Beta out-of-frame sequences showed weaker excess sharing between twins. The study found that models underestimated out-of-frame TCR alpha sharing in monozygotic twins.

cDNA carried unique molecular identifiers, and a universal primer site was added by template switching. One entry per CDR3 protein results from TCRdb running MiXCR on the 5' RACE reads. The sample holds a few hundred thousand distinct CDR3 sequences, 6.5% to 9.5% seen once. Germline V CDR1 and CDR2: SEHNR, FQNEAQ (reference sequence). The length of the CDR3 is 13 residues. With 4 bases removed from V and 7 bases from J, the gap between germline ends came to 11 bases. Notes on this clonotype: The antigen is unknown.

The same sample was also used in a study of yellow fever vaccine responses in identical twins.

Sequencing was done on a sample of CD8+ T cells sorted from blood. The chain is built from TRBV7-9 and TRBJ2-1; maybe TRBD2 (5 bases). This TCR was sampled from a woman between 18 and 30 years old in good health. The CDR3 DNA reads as TGTGCCAGCAGCTGGAGGTCGCAGAATGAGCAGTTCTTC. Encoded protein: CASSWRSQNEQFF.